This is a list of T cell receptor beta chains from one sample in a study of cytomegalovirus exposure and HLA in healthy donors. Some clones are missing from TCRdb's copy, which holds only in-frame ones; the method was immunoSEQ multiplex PCR. The sample contains tens of thousands of clones, around three quarters of which appear only once. What was sequenced was PBMCs. These receptor sequences come from a man aged 50 or older in good health and CMV-seronegative. CDR3s include the opening cysteine and the closing phenylalanine or tryptophan.

TRBV4-1	TRBJ2-5	CASSRDTSGLQETQYF
TRBV4-1	TRBJ2-7	CASSQVGGYEQYF
TRBV10-1	TRBJ2-7	CASSDQASGDYEQYF
TRBV2	TRBJ1-5	CASSARVLGDQPQHF
TRBV28	TRBJ1-2	CASSLEQDWGGYTF
TRBV30	TRBJ1-2	CAWMLGRGYTF
TRBV2	TRBJ2-7	CASNRQGVGEQYF
TRBV19	TRBJ1-1	CASNDRDRGMNTEAFF
TRBV30	TRBJ1-5	CAWSFGSAGNQPQHF
TRBV28	TRBJ2-3	CASTKGGLAAADTQYF
TRBV6-5	TRBJ2-3	CASSAWAGASDTQYF
TRBV23-1	TRBJ1-3	CASVDSSGNTIYF